Described below is a single T cell receptor (beta chain) sequence and its context. TCRdb's table, derived via immunoSEQ multiplex PCR, lists solely in-frame clones and lacks some. In the table there are about 300,000 clones, 70% to 90% of which are singletons. In germline, CDR1 is SGHRS, CDR2 YFSETQ. V was clipped by 0 bases and J by 0 bases, with 9 bases between them. The CDR3 contains 15 residues. This sample was taken from a study of blood T cell repertoires in COVID-19. The overall study: T cells, B-cell-depleted T cells, or PBMCs provided the cDNA or gDNA that served as material.

The J gene is TRBJ1-1, the V gene TRBV5-1; no clear D. The receptor was isolated from a woman between 25 and 40 years old with COVID-19, enrolled during active disease. Input material: peripheral blood. CDR3 residues: CASSLGASMNTEAFF. The DNA of the CDR3 is TGCGCCAGCAGCTTGGGGGCCAGCATGAACACTGAAGCTTTCTTT. Combining the CDR3 with reference TRBV5-1 and TRBJ1-1 gives the whole variable domain KAGVTQTPRYLIKTRGQQVTLSCSPISGHRSVSWYQQTPGQGLQFLFEYFSETQRNKGNFPGRFSGRQFSNSRSEMNVSTLELGDSALYLCASSLGASMNTEAFFGQGTRLTVV.